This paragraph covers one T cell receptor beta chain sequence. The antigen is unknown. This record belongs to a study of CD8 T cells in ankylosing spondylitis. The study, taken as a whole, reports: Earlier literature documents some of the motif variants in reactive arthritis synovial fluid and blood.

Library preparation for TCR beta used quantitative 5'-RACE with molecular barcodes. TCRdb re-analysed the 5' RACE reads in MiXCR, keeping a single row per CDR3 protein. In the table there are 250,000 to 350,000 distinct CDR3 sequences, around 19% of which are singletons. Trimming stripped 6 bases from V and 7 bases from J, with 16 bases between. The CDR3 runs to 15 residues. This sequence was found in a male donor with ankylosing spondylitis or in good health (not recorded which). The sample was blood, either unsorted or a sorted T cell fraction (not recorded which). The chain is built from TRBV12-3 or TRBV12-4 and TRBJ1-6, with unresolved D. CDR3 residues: CASREGLNSNSPLHF. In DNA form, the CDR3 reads TGTGCCAGCAGGGAAGGACTGAATTCAAATTCACCCCTCCACTTT.